Listed below are T cell receptor beta chains from one sample, sequenced in a study of cytomegalovirus exposure and HLA in healthy donors. Data came from immunoSEQ multiplex PCR; TCRdb stores just in-frame clones and leaves some out. In the table there are around 200,000 clones, roughly 79% of which are singletons. What was sequenced was PBMCs. These receptors all come from a male donor in good health and CMV-seronegative. Each CDR3 is given with its conserved first and last residue. The D gene is left open where the match is weak. Some rows mark clone size as missing; the rest say once, few, many or name a class of expanded clone.

size	J	V	D	DNA	CDR3
once	TRBJ2-1	TRBV6-1	TRBD2	TGTGCCAGCAGTGGCCCCGGGACTAGCGATTACAATGAGCAGTTCTTC	CASSGPGTSDYNEQFF
-	TRBJ2-7	TRBV28	-	TGTGCCAGCAGTTTAAGACTAGGCAGCTCCTACGAGCAGTACTTC	CASSLRLGSSYEQYF
-	TRBJ2-3	TRBV10-1	-	TGCGCCAGCAGTGAGGCAGGCCCGGGGTGGGATACGCAGTATTTT	CASSEAGPGWDTQYF
-	TRBJ1-5	TRBV6-5	-	TGTGCCAGCAGTTACGACAGATCTCCTAATCAGCCCCAGCATTTT	CASSYDRSPNQPQHF
-	TRBJ1-5	TRBV6-6	TRBD1	TGTGCCAGCAGTCACAGGGGGCTCGCTCAGCCCCAGCATTTT	CASSHRGLAQPQHF
-	TRBJ2-7	TRBV18	TRBD2	TGTGCCAGCTCACCATCTAGCGGGAGGCCCCACGAGCAGTACTTC	CASSPSSGRPHEQYF
-	TRBJ2-5	TRBV6-6	TRBD1	TGTGCCAGCAGTTACCCAGGACAGGGGAAAGAGACCCAGTACTTC	CASSYPGQGKETQYF
-	TRBJ2-7	TRBV30	TRBD1	TGTGCCTGGAGTGTATTACCTCCCGGACAGGGGTACGAGCAGTACTTC	CAWSVLPPGQGYEQYF
-	TRBJ2-7	TRBV6-1	TRBD2	TGTGCCAGCAGTATGCGCGGGGGTGAGCAGTACTTC	CASSMRGGEQYF
-	TRBJ2-5	TRBV28	-	TGTGCCAGCAGGCACAGGGTCGAAGAGACCCAGTACTTC	CASRHRVEETQYF
once	TRBJ2-5	TRBV6-1	-	TGTGCCAGCAGTGATTTCATCCAAGAGACCCAGTACTTC	CASSDFIQETQYF
-	TRBJ1-1	TRBV4-1	-	TGCGCCAGCAGCCATTTACAGGGAACCTACACTGAAGCTTTCTTT	CASSHLQGTYTEAFF
-	TRBJ1-4	TRBV4-2	TRBD1	TGTGCCAGCAGCCAAGCGGACAGGGATAATGAAAAATTGTTTTTT	CASSQADRDNEKLFF
-	TRBJ1-1	TRBV9	-	TGTGCCAGCAGCGTAGGAGGAACTGAAGCTTTCTTT	CASSVGGTEAFF
-	TRBJ1-5	TRBV23-1	TRBD1	TGCGCCAGCAGTCAACCTCAGGGGGCTCGCAATCAGCCCCAGCATTTT	CASSQPQGARNQPQHF
-	TRBJ2-7	TRBV27	TRBD1	TGTGCCAGCAGCTCCACGGGACAGGGACCCTACGAGCAGTACTTC	CASSSTGQGPYEQYF
-	TRBJ2-1	TRBV16	-	TGTGCCAGCAGCCAAAGTAGCTCCTACAATGAGCAGTTCTTC	CASSQSSSYNEQFF
-	TRBJ2-7	TRBV30	TRBD1	TGTGCCTGGAGGGCCTCGGACAGGGGGCTTTCCTACGAGCAGTACTTC	CAWRASDRGLSYEQYF
few	TRBJ2-7	TRBV12-5	-	TGTGCTAGTGGTTCATACTACGAGCAGTACTTC	CASGSYYEQYF
-	TRBJ1-5	TRBV6-6	-	TGTGCCAGCCTTGGGGCGAGCAATCAGCCCCAGCATTTT	CASLGASNQPQHF
few	TRBJ2-7	TRBV19	-	TGTGCCAGTAGTGCGGGCCATGCGGACGGTGCCTACGAGCAGTACTTC	CASSAGHADGAYEQYF
-	TRBJ2-1	TRBV7-2	TRBD1	TGTGCCAGCAGCCGTAAGGGACAGGGAGTCACTGAGCAGTTCTTC	CASSRKGQGVTEQFF
-	TRBJ2-7	TRBV7-9	-	TGTGCCAGCAGCGGGGGGGGCAGCTCCTACGAGCAGTACTTC	CASSGGGSSYEQYF
-	TRBJ2-2	TRBV9	TRBD1	TGTGCCAGCAGCGATGGGACAGCCTTCTCTACGAACACCGGGGAGCTGTTTTTT	CASSDGTAFSTNTGELFF
once	TRBJ2-1	TRBV28	-	TGTGCCAGCAGTGAGGGCGATGAGCAGTTCTTC	CASSEGDEQFF
-	TRBJ1-5	TRBV28	TRBD1	TGTGCCAGCAGTTTAGGGACAGGGACATGGCAGCCCCAGCATTTT	CASSLGTGTWQPQHF
few	TRBJ1-3	TRBV18	-	TGTGCCAGCTCACCCCGGGGGGAAAACACCATATATTTT	CASSPRGENTIYF
-	TRBJ2-1	TRBV19	-	TGTGCCAGTGCCCTAGCCTCTTCCTACAATGAGCAGTTCTTC	CASALASSYNEQFF
-	TRBJ1-5	TRBV6-5	-	TGTGCCAGCAGTTACTCCACATACGATCAGCCCCAGCATTTT	CASSYSTYDQPQHF
-	TRBJ2-4	TRBV30	-	TGTGCCTGGAGTGTAGACAGTAAGGGCATTCAGTACTTC	CAWSVDSKGIQYF
-	TRBJ2-3	TRBV19	TRBD2	TGTGCCAGTAGTATAAGCGGGAGGGCCATAGATACGCAGTATTTT	CASSISGRAIDTQYF
-	TRBJ2-1	TRBV5-4	TRBD1	TGTGCCAGCAGCATGGGACAGACCAATGAGCAGTTCTTC	CASSMGQTNEQFF
-	TRBJ1-6	TRBV18	TRBD1	TGTGCCAGCTCACCAGCCGGGACAGGGATTTCACCCCTCCACTTT	CASSPAGTGISPLHF
-	TRBJ2-7	TRBV7-2	TRBD1	TGTGCCAGCAGCCCATTCAGGGGGAGCTCCTACGAGCAGTACTTC	CASSPFRGSSYEQYF
once	TRBJ2-3	TRBV28	TRBD2	TGTGCCAGCAGTCCCAGCGGGAAGACAGATACGCAGTATTTT	CASSPSGKTDTQYF
few	TRBJ1-1	TRBV14	-	TGTGCCAGCAGCCAAGGCTACAGAACTGAAGCTTTCTTT	CASSQGYRTEAFF
-	TRBJ2-7	TRBV5-4	TRBD2	TGTGCCAGCAGCTTGCCCGGGACTAGCGGGAGAGGCTACGAGCAGTACTTC	CASSLPGTSGRGYEQYF
-	TRBJ2-1	TRBV7-3	-	TGTGCCAGCAGCTTAGCGCCGAGCTCCTACAATGAGCAGTTCTTC	CASSLAPSSYNEQFF
-	TRBJ2-7	TRBV5-4	-	TGTGCCAGCAGCTGCGAATCACAGGGCTGCGAGCAGTACTTC	CASSCESQGCEQYF
few	TRBJ1-1	TRBV28	-	TGTGCCAGCAGTCCACGGGTGAACACTGAAGCTTTCTTT	CASSPRVNTEAFF
few	TRBJ2-1	TRBV6-6	-	TGTGCCAGCAGTTACGCGAGGGGGGGCGGCTACAATGAGCAGTTCTTC	CASSYARGGGYNEQFF
-	TRBJ2-7	TRBV2	TRBD1	TGTGCCAGCAGGACCGGGACAGCGACCTACGAGCAGTACTTC	CASRTGTATYEQYF
-	TRBJ2-3	TRBV5-1	TRBD1	TGCGCCAGCAGCTTGCCGAGACAGGGGGCTAAGGATACGCAGTATTTT	CASSLPRQGAKDTQYF
-	TRBJ2-1	TRBV7-2	TRBD2	TGTGCCAGCAGCTTTAGCGGGAGGTCGGGTGAGCAGTTCTTC	CASSFSGRSGEQFF
few	TRBJ1-1	TRBV4-1	TRBD1	TGCGCCAGCAGCCAAGGGCCCATTGGGGACAGGGAAGGGCTTATTACTGAAGCTTTCTTT	CASSQGPIGDREGLITEAFF
-	TRBJ1-1	TRBV27	-	TGTGCCAGCAGTTCAAACACTGAAGCTTTCTTT	CASSSNTEAFF
few	TRBJ1-5	TRBV2	-	TGTGCCAGCAGTGAATGGGCGTCCAATCAGCCCCAGCATTTT	CASSEWASNQPQHF
-	TRBJ2-6	TRBV19	-	TGTGCCAGTAGTATGGGCAGGGGCCTTTCCTCTGGGGCCAACGTCCTGACTTTC	CASSMGRGLSSGANVLTF
-	TRBJ1-3	TRBV1	-	TGCACCAGCAGCCAAGAGGACAGTTCCTCTGGAAACACCATATATTTT	CTSSQEDSSSGNTIYF
-	TRBJ2-1	TRBV6-5	TRBD2	TGTGCCAGCAGCCTAGAAAATTACGGGGGGAATGAGCAGTTCTTC	CASSLENYGGNEQFF
-	TRBJ1-4	TRBV2	-	TGTGCCAGCAGGGTTACACCCCGGGGTGAAAAACTGTTTTTT	CASRVTPRGEKLFF
-	TRBJ2-5	TRBV28	TRBD2	TGTGCCAGCAGGCCGCGGCGGGAGCATAAACGAGAGCAGTACTTC	CASRPRREHKREQYF
-	TRBJ2-3	TRBV28	-	TGTGCCAGCAGACCGGACAGTTCCCCCGATACGCAGTATTTT	CASRPDSSPDTQYF
once	TRBJ2-7	TRBV27	TRBD2	TGTGCCAGCAGCCGGGGAGGGTTGAGCTCCTACGAGCAGTACTTC	CASSRGGLSSYEQYF
-	TRBJ1-1	TRBV30	-	TGTGCCTGGAGTTTAATCACTGAAGCTTTCTTT	CAWSLITEAFF
-	TRBJ2-3	TRBV4-1	-	TGCGCCAGCAGCCAAGTTTTTGGCTTACGAGACACTAGCACAGATACGCAGTATTTT	CASSQVFGLRDTSTDTQYF
-	TRBJ2-7	TRBV5-1	TRBD1	TGCGCCAGCAGGGGCATATCTATGGGACAGGGCTACGAGCAGTACTTC	CASRGISMGQGYEQYF